This T cell receptor (beta chain) was sequenced in a study of response to subunit inactivated influenza vaccine. V shed 0 bases and J shed 13 bases, with 13 bases lying between them. CDR3 length: 14 amino acids. With regard to this clonotype: Its antigen is not identified.

TCRdb re-called the RT-PCR reads with MiXCR, one entry per CDR3 protein. The data contain 530,000 or so distinct CDR3 sequences, 14% of them seen just once; the ten biggest clones take up 11%. Study-level results: The authors suggested that few new T cells are recruited per seasonal influenza vaccination.

The sequence came from a man in his fifties or sixties who received an inactivated influenza vaccine. The V and J genes are TRBV12-3 or TRBV12-4 and TRBJ1-6, with D perhaps matching TRBD1 (5 bases). The sample in question was PBMCs from blood, obtained roughly 13 days after vaccination. The CDR3 protein is CASSLAQGPFPLHF. CDR3 in DNA: TGTGCCAGCAGTTTAGCCCAGGGCCCCTTCCCCCTCCACTTT.